The following is a TCR beta chain sequence with its context. Methods used by the authors: Counts of nucleated cells, estimated from reference gene primer amplification, were obtained. Only in-frame clones appear in the TCRdb table, and some are missing; sequencing was by immunoSEQ multiplex PCR. D and trimming were read from the DNA, whereas the V and J calls and clone size are those reported in that table. The sample has roughly 80,000 clones, almost 85% seen once; the top ten hold 8.5% to 14%. The data originate from a study of blood T cell repertoires in COVID-19. Study background: Whether acute or convalescent, the COVID-19 samples came from the United States, Italy and Spain. The analysed material was cDNA or gDNA that came from T cells, B-cell-depleted T cells, or PBMCs.

The CDR3 extends over 14 amino acids. Trimming at V came to 4 bases and at J to 4 bases, leaving 6 bases not matched to a gene. Germline CDR1 and CDR2: SGDLS and YYNGEE. This receptor was obtained from a man aged 50 or older with acute or convalescent COVID-19. The genes are TRBV9 and TRBJ2-7; 9 nucleotides line up with TRBD1. Sequencing was carried out using peripheral blood. CDR3 DNA: TGTGCCAGCAGCCAGACAGGGGGGTGGTACGAGCAGTACTTC. Translation: CASSQTGGWYEQYF.